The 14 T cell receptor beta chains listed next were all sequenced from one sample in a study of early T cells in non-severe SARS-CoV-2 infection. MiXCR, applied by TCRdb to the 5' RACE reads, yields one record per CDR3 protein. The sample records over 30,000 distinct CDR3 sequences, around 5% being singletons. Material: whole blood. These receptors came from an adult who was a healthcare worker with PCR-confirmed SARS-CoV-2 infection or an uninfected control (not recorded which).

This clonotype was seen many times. CDR3 loop: CASSLGWGRPKETQYF. The CDR3 bases are TGTGCCAGCAGCTTAGGGTGGGGGAGACCAAAGGAGACCCAGTACTTC. This chain joins TRBV11-2 and TRBJ2-5; D may correspond to TRBD1 or TRBD2 (5 bases each). Trimming pared 1 base from V and 5 bases from J, leaving 17 bases between. Germline lookup yields CDR1 SGHAT and CDR2 FQNNGV. The CDR3 consists of 16 residues.

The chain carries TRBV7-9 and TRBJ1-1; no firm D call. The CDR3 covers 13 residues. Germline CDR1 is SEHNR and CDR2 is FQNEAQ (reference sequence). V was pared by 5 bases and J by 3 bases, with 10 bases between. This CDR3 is CASSGRTYTEAFF. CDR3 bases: TGTGCCAGCAGCGGGAGGACGTACACTGAAGCTTTCTTT.

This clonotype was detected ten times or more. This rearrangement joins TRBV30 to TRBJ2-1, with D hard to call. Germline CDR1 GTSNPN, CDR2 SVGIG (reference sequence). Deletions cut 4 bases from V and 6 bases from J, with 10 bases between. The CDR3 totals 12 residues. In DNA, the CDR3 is TGTGCCTGGACGCCAGACTTCAATGAGCAGTTCTTC. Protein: CAWTPDFNEQFF.

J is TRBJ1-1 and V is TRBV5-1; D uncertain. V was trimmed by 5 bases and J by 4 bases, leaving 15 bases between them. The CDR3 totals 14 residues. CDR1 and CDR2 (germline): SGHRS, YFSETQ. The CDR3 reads CASRVSGESTEAFF. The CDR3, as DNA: TGCGCCAGCAGGGTCTCCGGCGAGAGCACTGAAGCTTTCTTT.

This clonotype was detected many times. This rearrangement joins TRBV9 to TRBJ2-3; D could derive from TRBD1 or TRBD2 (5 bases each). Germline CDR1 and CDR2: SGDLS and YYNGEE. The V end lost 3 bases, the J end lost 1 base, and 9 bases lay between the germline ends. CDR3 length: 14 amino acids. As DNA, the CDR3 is TGTGCCAGCAGCGCAGGGCGGGGCACAGATACGCAGTATTTT. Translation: CASSAGRGTDTQYF.

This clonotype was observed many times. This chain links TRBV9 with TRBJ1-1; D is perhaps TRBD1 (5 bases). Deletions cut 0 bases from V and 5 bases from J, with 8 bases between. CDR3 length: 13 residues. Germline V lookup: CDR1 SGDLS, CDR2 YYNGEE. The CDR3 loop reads CASSVGGWTEAFF. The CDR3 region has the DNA TGTGCCAGCAGCGTAGGGGGCTGGACTGAAGCTTTCTTT. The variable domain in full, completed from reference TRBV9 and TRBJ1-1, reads DSGVTQTPKHLITATGQRVTLRCSPRSGDLSVYWYQQSLDQGLQFLIQYYNGEERAKGNILERFSAQQFPDLHSELNLSSLELGDSALYFCASSVGGWTEAFFGQGTRLTVV.

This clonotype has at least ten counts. CDR3 in DNA: TGTGCCAGCAGTTCCAGATTGGCTGAAGCTTTCTTT. Translated, it gives CASSSRLAEAFF. This chain uses TRBV6-5 with TRBJ1-1, with unresolved D. Per germline, CDR1 MNHEY and CDR2 SVGAGI. V gave up 4 bases and J gave up 6 bases, with 9 bases separating them. This CDR3 contains 12 residues.

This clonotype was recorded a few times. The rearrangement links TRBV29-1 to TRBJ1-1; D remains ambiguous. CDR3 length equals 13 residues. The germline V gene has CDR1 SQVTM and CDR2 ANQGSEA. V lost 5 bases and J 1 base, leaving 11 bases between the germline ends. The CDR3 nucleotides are TGCAGCGTTCCACGTCCCCAGAACACTGAAGCTTTCTTT. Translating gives CSVPRPQNTEAFF.

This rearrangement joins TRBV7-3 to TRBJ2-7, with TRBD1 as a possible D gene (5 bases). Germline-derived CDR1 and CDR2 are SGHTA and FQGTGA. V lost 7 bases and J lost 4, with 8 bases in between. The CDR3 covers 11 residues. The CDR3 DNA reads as TGTGCCAGCACCCCAGGGTACGAGCAGTACTTC. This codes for CASTPGYEQYF.

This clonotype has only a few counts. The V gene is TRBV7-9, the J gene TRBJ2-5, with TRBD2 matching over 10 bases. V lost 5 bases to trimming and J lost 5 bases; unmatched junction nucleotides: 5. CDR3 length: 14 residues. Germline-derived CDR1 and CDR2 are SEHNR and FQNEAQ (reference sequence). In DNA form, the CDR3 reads TGTGCCAGCAGCCGGACTAGCGGTATCGAGACCCAGTACTTC. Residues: CASSRTSGIETQYF.

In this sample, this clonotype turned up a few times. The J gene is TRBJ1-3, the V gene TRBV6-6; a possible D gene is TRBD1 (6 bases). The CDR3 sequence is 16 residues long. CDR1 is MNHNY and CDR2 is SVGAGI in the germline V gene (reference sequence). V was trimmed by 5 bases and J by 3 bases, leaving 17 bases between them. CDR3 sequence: CASSTTWTAGGNTIYF. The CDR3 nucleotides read TGTGCCAGCAGTACAACTTGGACAGCCGGTGGAAACACCATATATTTT.

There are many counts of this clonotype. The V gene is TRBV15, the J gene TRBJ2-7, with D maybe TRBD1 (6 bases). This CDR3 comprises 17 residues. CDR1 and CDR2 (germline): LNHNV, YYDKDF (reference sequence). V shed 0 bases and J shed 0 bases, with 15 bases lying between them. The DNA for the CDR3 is TGTGCCACCAGCAGAGAATTGGGTCAGGGGAGCTCCTACGAGCAGTACTTC. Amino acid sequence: CATSRELGQGSSYEQYF.

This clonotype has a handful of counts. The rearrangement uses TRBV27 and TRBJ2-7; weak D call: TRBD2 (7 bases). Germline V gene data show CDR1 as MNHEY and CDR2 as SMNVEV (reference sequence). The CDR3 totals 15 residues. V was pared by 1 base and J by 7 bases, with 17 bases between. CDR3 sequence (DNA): TGTGCCAGCAGTTTATATAAGGGGGGGTCGAGTGAGCAGTACTTC. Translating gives CASSLYKGGSSEQYF.

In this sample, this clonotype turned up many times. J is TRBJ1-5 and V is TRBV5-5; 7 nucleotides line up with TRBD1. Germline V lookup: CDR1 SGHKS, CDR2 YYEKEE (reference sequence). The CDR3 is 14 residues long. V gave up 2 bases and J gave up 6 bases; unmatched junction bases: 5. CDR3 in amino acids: CASSLLGGGQPQHF. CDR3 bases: TGTGCCAGCAGCTTATTAGGGGGCGGTCAGCCCCAGCATTTT. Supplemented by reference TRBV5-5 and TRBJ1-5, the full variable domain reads DAGVTQSPTHLIKTRGQQVTLRCSPISGHKSVSWYQQVLGQGPQFIFQYYEKEERGRGNFPDRFSARQFPNYSSELNVNALLLGDSALYLCASSLLGGGQPQHFGDGTRLSIL.